The 30 T cell receptor beta chains below were found in one sample sequenced in a study of T cells after posttransplantation cyclophosphamide. Using immunoSEQ multiplex PCR, the repertoire was profiled, and TCRdb retains in-frame clones only, with some absent. The sample includes some 5,700 clones, about 98% seen only once; the top ten take about 0.9%. Sequencing used memory CD4+ T cells sorted from PBMCs. These receptors all come from a middle-aged man in good health, CMV-negative, and a related stem cell transplant donor.

The chain carries TRBV4-2 and TRBJ2-7; maybe TRBD2 (6 bases). The CDR3 runs to 14 residues. Germline CDR1 LGHNA, CDR2 YNFKEQ. V was cut by 0 bases and J by 4 bases, with 10 bases left in between. CDR3 amino acids: CASSQERDSYEQYF. CDR3 bases: TGTGCCAGCAGCCAAGAGCGGGACTCTTACGAGCAGTACTTC.

The chain combines TRBV2 with TRBJ2-5; D not resolved. The CDR3 totals 13 residues. Germline CDR1 SNHLY, CDR2 FYNNEI. V dropped 4 bases and J dropped 1 base, with 7 bases sitting between them. The CDR3 loop reads CASSALIQETQYF. The CDR3, as DNA: TGTGCCAGCAGTGCACTCATCCAAGAGACCCAGTACTTC. The variable domain in full, completed from reference TRBV2 and TRBJ2-5, reads EPEVTQTPSHQVTQMGQEVILRCVPISNHLYFYWYRQILGQKVEFLVSFYNNEISEKSEIFDDQFSVERPDGSNFTLKIRSTKLEDSAMYFCASSALIQETQYFGPGTRLLVL.

The chain carries TRBV6-1 and TRBJ1-2; 9 bases match TRBD1. V was clipped by 2 bases and J by 4 bases; unmatched bases: 5. The CDR3 loop spans 15 amino acids. The germline CDR1 and CDR2 sequences are MNHNS and SASEGT. The CDR3 spells CASSEWGTGSYGYTF. The CDR3 nucleotides read TGTGCCAGCAGTGAATGGGGGACAGGGAGCTATGGCTACACCTTC.

The chain links TRBV19 to TRBJ1-1, with D possibly being TRBD1 (6 bases). The V gene's germline CDR1 is LNHDA and CDR2 SQIVND (reference sequence). Trimming cost V 5 bases and J 8 bases, with 24 bases left between them. The CDR3 length is 16 residues. The CDR3 loop reads CASSGISGGPTREAFF. CDR3 DNA: TGTGCCAGTAGTGGGATCTCGGGGGGCCCTACGAGGGAAGCTTTCTTT.

V is TRBV9 and J is TRBJ2-5; TRBD2 aligns across 10 bases. The end of the DNA aligns better with TRBJ2-7, so the J call may be wrong. CDR1 is SGDLS, CDR2 YYNGEE, per germline. The CDR3 is 15 residues long. Here the CDR3 DNA reads TGTGCCAGCAGCGTAGGGAGCGGGAGGGCCTACGAGCAGTACTTC. Its translation is CASSVGSGRAYEQYF.

The rearrangement uses TRBV5-6 and TRBJ2-1; no firm D call. Trimming took 1 base from V and 6 from J, leaving 11 bases between them. Germline loops: CDR1 SGHDT, CDR2 YYEEEE. The CDR3 runs 14 residues. This CDR3 is CASSLLLYFNEQFF. CDR3 DNA sequence: TGTGCCAGCAGCTTGTTGTTGTACTTCAATGAGCAGTTCTTC.

The genes are TRBV9 and TRBJ2-3; D remains ambiguous. The V end lost 3 bases, the J end lost 2 bases, and 16 bases lay between the germline ends. The CDR3 is 16 amino acids. CDR1 is SGDLS and CDR2 is YYNGEE in the germline V gene. The CDR3 is CASSETLRTATDTQYF. The CDR3 nucleotides are TGTGCCAGCAGCGAGACACTCCGAACTGCCACAGATACGCAGTATTTT. Combining the CDR3 with reference TRBV9 and TRBJ2-3 gives the whole variable domain DSGVTQTPKHLITATGQRVTLRCSPRSGDLSVYWYQQSLDQGLQFLIQYYNGEERAKGNILERFSAQQFPDLHSELNLSSLELGDSALYFCASSETLRTATDTQYFGPGTRLTVL.

The V and J genes are TRBV5-6 and TRBJ2-2, with D perhaps TRBD1 (5 bases). Trimming took off 0 bases at V and 1 base at J, with 10 bases between the two ends. Looked up from germline, CDR1 is SGHDT and CDR2 is YYEEEE. The CDR3 has 16 amino acids. CDR3 DNA: TGTGCCAGCAGCTTGGTTGGCAGGGAGAACACCGGGGAGCTGTTTTTT. The encoded protein is CASSLVGRENTGELFF. The whole variable domain, remainder taken from reference TRBV5-6 and TRBJ2-2, is DAGVTQSPTHLIKTRGQQVTLRCSPKSGHDTVSWYQQALGQGPQFIFQYYEEEERQRGNFPDRFSGHQFPNYSSELNVNALLLGDSALYLCASSLVGRENTGELFFGEGSRLTVL.

This sequence joins TRBV10-2 and TRBJ1-2; the D gene is possibly TRBD1 (5 bases). V was shortened by 0 bases and J by 2 bases, with 10 bases between the two germline ends. CDR3 size: 15 residues. Germline V gives CDR1 WSHSY, CDR2 SAAADI. CDR3 region: CASSESGGRNYGYTF. The CDR3 bases are TGCGCCAGCAGTGAGTCCGGGGGTAGGAACTATGGCTACACCTTC.

This clone was recorded only once. This chain uses TRBV7-9 with TRBJ1-5; weak D call: TRBD1 (5 bases). This CDR3 comprises 14 residues. Germline V gene data show CDR1 as SEHNR and CDR2 as FQNEAQ (reference sequence). V shed 3 bases and J shed 7 bases, with 13 bases lying between them. In DNA form, the CDR3 reads TGTGCCAGCAGCTTCGGGCAGGGCTTCCAGCCCCAGCATTTT. It encodes CASSFGQGFQPQHF.

This rearrangement joins TRBV11-2 to TRBJ1-1; D is perhaps TRBD1 (5 bases). Germline CDR1 reads SGHAT; CDR2 reads FQNNGV. The CDR3 loop spans 13 amino acids. The V end lost 6 bases, the J end lost 4 bases, and 12 bases lay between the germline ends. The CDR3 spells CASRRPGVTEAFF. The CDR3 DNA reads as TGTGCCAGCAGGCGCCCGGGGGTCACTGAAGCTTTCTTT.

This rearrangement joins TRBV4-1 to TRBJ1-5; 9 nucleotides line up with TRBD1. V was pared by 0 bases and J by 7 bases, with 7 bases of the junction left unmatched. Germline CDR1 and CDR2: MGHRA and YSYEKL. The CDR3 sequence is 16 residues long. The CDR3 is CASSQDWGTGQQPQHF. CDR3 coding DNA: TGCGCCAGCAGCCAAGATTGGGGGACAGGGCAACAGCCCCAGCATTTT.

The chain combines TRBV28 with TRBJ1-1; D is unresolved. Trimming cost V 5 bases and J 4 bases, with 14 bases left between them. There are 14 residues in the CDR3. Germline loops: CDR1 MDHEN, CDR2 SYDVKM. The CDR3 DNA follows: TGTGCCAGCAGTCGACCCCCGGAGGGCACTGAAGCTTTCTTT. Protein product: CASSRPPEGTEAFF.

The chain is built from TRBV10-1 and TRBJ1-2, with D possibly being TRBD1 (5 bases). Per the germline V gene, CDR1 is WNHNN and CDR2 is SYGVQD (reference sequence). V was cut by 9 bases and J by 2 bases, with 10 bases left in between. The CDR3 length is 12 residues. CDR3 protein: CARRQKNYGYTF. The CDR3, as DNA: TGCGCCAGGAGACAGAAAAACTATGGCTACACCTTC.

The V gene is TRBV5-6, the J gene TRBJ1-4; 7 bases are a match to TRBD1. Germline-derived CDR1 and CDR2 are SGHDT and YYEEEE. V dropped 4 bases and J dropped 8; count of bases not matched to a gene: 23. The CDR3 contains 19 residues. The CDR3 loop reads CASSPALSGPTGTKEKLFF. In nucleotides, the CDR3 is TGTGCCAGCAGCCCGGCGTTAAGCGGACCGACAGGGACGAAGGAAAAACTGTTTTTT.

The chain has TRBV28 and TRBJ1-5; TRBD1 is a possible D gene (6 bases). This CDR3 contains 15 residues. Per germline, CDR1 MDHEN and CDR2 SYDVKM. Trimming took 1 base from V and 2 from J, leaving 9 bases between them. The chain's CDR3 is CASSLLQGGNQPQHF. In DNA, the CDR3 is TGTGCCAGCAGTTTATTACAGGGCGGCAATCAGCCCCAGCATTTT.

Notes on this clone: The junction shows a germline mismatch at one end, possibly a read error. The V and J genes are TRBV13 and TRBJ1-1; 9 bases line up with TRBD1. Per the germline V gene, CDR1 is PRHDT and CDR2 is FYEKMQ (reference sequence). The CDR3 contains 15 residues. The CDR3 DNA sequence: TGTGCCAGCAGCCTAGGACAGGGGATGGGGACTGAAGCTTTCTTT. This translates into CASSLGQGMGTEAFF.

The chain uses TRBV7-3 and TRBJ2-3; D unresolved. The CDR3 covers 15 residues. Trimming removed 2 bases at V and 8 bases at J, with 17 bases between. CDR1 is SGHTA and CDR2 is FQGTGA in the germline V gene. The CDR3 DNA reads as TGTGCCAGCAGCTTAGCTTTGGGCAGTGGTGCTACGCAGTATTTT. Protein sequence: CASSLALGSGATQYF. Supplemented by reference TRBV7-3 and TRBJ2-3, the full variable domain reads GAGVSQTPSNKVTEKGKYVELRCDPISGHTALYWYRQSLGQGPEFLIYFQGTGAADDSGLPNDRFFAVRPEGSVSTLKIQRTERGDSAVYLCASSLALGSGATQYFGPGTRLTVL.

This chain's CDR3 is CASSGSGQGLHEQFF. DNA of the CDR3: TGTGCCAGCAGCGGCAGCGGACAGGGACTCCATGAGCAGTTCTTC. V is TRBV28 and J is TRBJ2-1, with 8 bases that match TRBD1. Germline-derived CDR1 and CDR2 are MDHEN and SYDVKM. The CDR3 spans 15 residues. The junction had 12 bases not matched to a gene; V was cut back by 6 bases and J by 8 bases.

The CDR3 bases are TGTGCCAGCAGCTCGGACAGGGGACCCAATGAGCAGTTCTTC. The encoded protein is CASSSDRGPNEQFF. The chain joins TRBV7-8 to TRBJ2-1, with 9 nucleotides matching TRBD1. Per the germline V gene, CDR1 is SGHVS and CDR2 is FQNEAQ. V gave up 4 bases and J gave up 6 bases; unmatched junction bases: 4. The CDR3 runs 14 residues.

The J gene is TRBJ2-2, the V gene TRBV4-1; 8 bases are shared with TRBD2. Germline V CDR1 and CDR2: MGHRA, YSYEKL. After removal of 0 bases from V and 5 bases from J, the junction contained 11 bases not matched to a gene. The CDR3 runs to 18 residues. The CDR3 is CASSQDQLRSGRTGELFF. The CDR3 nucleotides read TGCGCCAGCAGCCAAGATCAATTGAGGAGCGGGAGAACCGGGGAGCTGTTTTTT.

CDR3 DNA: TGTGCCAGTAGTCACGGACTAGTCCCCTCCTACGAGCAGTACTTC. Encoded protein: CASSHGLVPSYEQYF. The V gene is TRBV19, the J gene TRBJ2-7; TRBD2 matches at 7 bases. The germline V gene has CDR1 LNHDA and CDR2 SQIVND (reference sequence). With 5 bases clipped from V and 0 bases from J, the junction kept 7 bases outside the gene matches. The CDR3 is made up of 15 amino acids.

This clone has just one count. This chain uses TRBV7-2 with TRBJ2-1, with 11 bases aligning to TRBD2. The CDR3 length is 15 residues. J lost 5 bases, V lost 5 bases, and 5 bases had no gene match. The V gene's germline CDR1 is SGHTA and CDR2 FQGNSA. The CDR3 loop reads CASSTRLAGNNEQFF. In nucleotides, the CDR3 is TGTGCCAGCAGCACCAGACTAGCGGGAAACAATGAGCAGTTCTTC.

This clone was observed a single time. The chain couples TRBV6-6 to TRBJ2-1; TRBD2 aligns across 14 bases. The trim removed 6 bases at V and 8 bases at J, leaving 6 bases unmatched. Germline CDR1 MNHNY, CDR2 SVGAGI (reference sequence). The length of the CDR3 is 15 residues. CDR3 coding DNA: TGTGCCAGCAGACGGGGACTAGCGGGAGTTGATGAGCAGTTCTTC. This sequence encodes CASRRGLAGVDEQFF.

DNA of the CDR3: TGTGCCAGCAGCCAAGTTTGGGGGGAGGAGTACTTC. It yields the protein CASSQVWGEEYF. V is TRBV14 and J is TRBJ2-4; TRBD2 might be the D (6 bases). This CDR3 spans 12 amino acids. CDR1 and CDR2 from the germline V gene are SGHDN and FVKESK. V lost 1 base and J 14 bases, leaving 12 bases between the germline ends.

The rearrangement joins TRBV15 to TRBJ1-2, with D uncertain. V lost 0 bases, J lost 8 bases, and 7 bases lay in between. In germline, CDR1 is LNHNV, CDR2 YYDKDF (reference sequence). This CDR3 region has 12 residues. The CDR3: CATSRDEGGYTF. The CDR3 nucleotides read TGTGCCACCAGCAGAGATGAGGGCGGCTACACCTTC.

The gene calls are TRBV7-9 and TRBJ1-2; D gene uncertain. The V and J ends lost 3 bases and 4 bases respectively, with 15 bases between them. The CDR3 extends over 15 amino acids. The germline gives CDR1 SEHNR, CDR2 FQNEAQ (reference sequence). This CDR3 is CASSFHLARPYGYTF. The CDR3 DNA follows: TGTGCCAGCAGCTTCCATCTGGCGCGGCCCTATGGCTACACCTTC.

The chain carries TRBV28 and TRBJ2-4; possibly TRBD2 for D (5 bases). Germline CDR1 and CDR2: MDHEN and SYDVKM. V lost 3 bases, J lost 0 bases, and 9 bases lay in between. CDR3 size: 15 residues. CDR3 sequence: CASSLPGLAKNIQYF. DNA for the CDR3: TGTGCCAGCAGTTTGCCAGGACTAGCCAAAAACATTCAGTACTTC.

The J gene is TRBJ2-2, the V gene TRBV7-2; 9 bases are a match to TRBD1. The J segment lost 4 bases and the V segment lost 7 bases, leaving 7 bases of the junction unmatched. The CDR3 covers 15 residues. Germline CDR1 reads SGHTA; CDR2 reads FQGNSA. The CDR3, as DNA: TGTGCCAGCATGAGACAGGGGGTTGGCACCGGGGAGCTGTTTTTT. Protein product: CASMRQGVGTGELFF. The full variable domain, rest sourced from reference TRBV7-2 and TRBJ2-2, is GAGVSQSPSNKVTEKGKDVELRCDPISGHTALYWYRQSLGQGLEFLIYFQGNSAPDKSGLPSDRFSAERTGGSVSTLTIQRTQQEDSAVYLCASMRQGVGTGELFFGEGSRLTVL.

The chain recombines TRBV2 with TRBJ1-5; tentatively, D is TRBD1 (6 bases). Germline V lookup: CDR1 SNHLY, CDR2 FYNNEI. This CDR3 contains 15 residues. The V end lost 5 bases, the J end lost 6 bases, and 17 bases lay between the germline ends. The CDR3 sequence: CASSRSGGPGQPQHF. In DNA form, the CDR3 reads TGTGCCAGCAGTCGGTCGGGGGGGCCCGGTCAGCCCCAGCATTTT.